The 3 T cell receptor beta chains below were found in one sample sequenced in a study of shared clonotypes between healthy human individuals. TCRdb's table, derived via immunoSEQ multiplex PCR, lists solely in-frame clones and lacks some. This repertoire shows millions of clones, about 95% found once; its top ten account for about 1.1%. In the naive CD8 group, cells lacked CD45RO and were positively selected for CCR7, so terminally differentiated effector memory CD45RA+ cells were left out. Sample: naive CD8+ T cells sorted from blood. These receptors were taken from a young man in good health.

This sequence joins TRBV25-1 and TRBJ1-1; the match to TRBD1 covers 9 bases. The CDR3 has 13 residues. In germline, CDR1 is MGHDK, CDR2 SYGVNS. The junction had 6 bases not matched to a gene; V was cut back by 8 bases and J by 5 bases. This chain's CDR3 is CASRMTGGTEAFF. The DNA for the CDR3 is TGTGCCAGCCGCATGACAGGGGGGACTGAAGCTTTCTTT.

The rearrangement links TRBV4-3 to TRBJ2-3; 12 bases line up with TRBD2. This CDR3 contains 17 residues. CDR1 is LGHNA and CDR2 is YSLEER in the germline V gene. V was pared by 0 bases and J by 5 bases, with 6 bases of the junction left unmatched. CDR3 coding DNA: TGCGCCAGCAGCCAAGATAACAGACTAGCGGGAGAAGATACGCAGTATTTT. This translates into CASSQDNRLAGEDTQYF.

This clone has a handful of counts. CDR3 region: CASSGDRKPTNSPLHF. For the CDR3, the DNA is TGCGCCAGCAGCGGCGACAGGAAACCCACCAATTCACCCCTCCACTTT. The chain joins TRBV10-1 to TRBJ1-6, with D perhaps TRBD1 (6 bases). CDR1 and CDR2 from the germline V gene are WNHNN and SYGVQD (reference sequence). The ends were cut back, 6 bases at V and 7 bases at J, with 19 bases in the middle. CDR3 size: 16 residues.